This TCR beta chain comes out of a study of a mutant IDH1 vaccine in newly diagnosed glioma. As for the study in general: Treated patients showed a male proportion of around 60%, a female proportion of about 40%, and a mean age of around 39 years. Patients were pretreated with radiotherapy, temozolomide, or both, mostly both. Study-level points and caveats: Pseudoprogression appears to have had no connection to changes in top peripheral T cell clonotypes.

Clones were read by immunoSEQ multiplex PCR, and TCRdb kept only the in-frame ones, dropping some. Here the sample spans under 35,000 clones, about 88% being singletons. With respect to this clone: As yet, its antigen is unknown.

Time point described: baseline, week 1 (first vaccination visit). Treatment in this sample: pre-vaccination baseline after standard-of-care therapy. The donor cohort comprised cases of new WHO grade 3 or 4 IDH1-mutant, ATRX-lost astrocytoma. The V gene lost 7 bases and the J gene lost 0 bases, with 6 bases spanning the gap. The CDR3 is 13 residues long. Germline V gene sequence: CDR1 ENHRY, CDR2 SYGVKD. The clonotype comes from a woman in her 40s with glioma. The J gene is TRBJ2-2, the V gene TRBV10-3; D remains ambiguous. Source: PBMCs, taken from a glioma patient treated with radiotherapy, temozolomide or both. CDR3 region: CAIMSANTGELFF. CDR3 bases: TGTGCCATCATGAGTGCGAACACCGGGGAGCTGTTTTTT.